This T cell receptor beta chain was retrieved from a study of shared clonotypes between healthy human individuals. Study-level background: Two women and three men aged 18 to 49 served as donors.

Assay used: immunoSEQ multiplex PCR; TCRdb lists only in-frame clones, some missing. The sample lists some 1,100,000 clones; approximately 80% were seen once. Findings and caveats of the study: Non-shared clonotypes showed lower generation probabilities than clonotypes common to all four donors.

V gave up 2 bases and J gave up 9 bases; unmatched junction bases: 2. CDR1 is SQVTM and CDR2 is ANQGSEA in the germline V gene. The CDR3 consists of 12 residues. Worth noting for this clone: Its matching antigen is unknown.

Sequencing was performed on memory CD4+ T cells from PBMCs. The subset here: CD45RA-negative fraction. This clonotype was sampled from a man between 18 and 35 years old in good health. Some clones in this sample may be carry-over from other donors' samples. The chain recombines TRBV29-1 with TRBJ2-1, with 9 positions matching TRBD2. CDR3 nucleotides: TGCAGCGTTGAACAACTAGCGGGTGAGCAGTTCTTC. Amino acid sequence: CSVEQLAGEQFF.